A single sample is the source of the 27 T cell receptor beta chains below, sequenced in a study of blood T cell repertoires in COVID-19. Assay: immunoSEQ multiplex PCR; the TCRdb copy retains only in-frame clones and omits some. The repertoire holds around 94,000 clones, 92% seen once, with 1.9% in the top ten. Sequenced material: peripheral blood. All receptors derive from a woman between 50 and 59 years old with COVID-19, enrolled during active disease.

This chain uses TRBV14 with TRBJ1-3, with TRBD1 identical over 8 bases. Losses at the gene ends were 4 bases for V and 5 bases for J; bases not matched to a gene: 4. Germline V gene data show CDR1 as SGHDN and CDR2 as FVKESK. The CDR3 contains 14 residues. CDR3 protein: CASSPRTGRNTIYF. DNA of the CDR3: TGTGCCAGCAGCCCACGGACAGGGAGAAACACCATATATTTT.

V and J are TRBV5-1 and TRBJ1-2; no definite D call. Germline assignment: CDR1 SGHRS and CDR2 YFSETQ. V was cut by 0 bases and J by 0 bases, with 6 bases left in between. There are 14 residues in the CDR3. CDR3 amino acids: CASSLEPSNYGYTF. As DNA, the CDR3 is TGCGCCAGCAGCTTGGAGCCGTCTAACTATGGCTACACCTTC. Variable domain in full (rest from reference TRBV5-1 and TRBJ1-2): KAGVTQTPRYLIKTRGQQVTLSCSPISGHRSVSWYQQTPGQGLQFLFEYFSETQRNKGNFPGRFSGRQFSNSRSEMNVSTLELGDSALYLCASSLEPSNYGYTFGSGTRLTVV.

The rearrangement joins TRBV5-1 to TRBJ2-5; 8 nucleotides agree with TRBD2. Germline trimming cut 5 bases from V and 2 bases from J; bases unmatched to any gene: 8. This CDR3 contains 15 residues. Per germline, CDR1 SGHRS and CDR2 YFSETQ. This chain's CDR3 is CASSFTGLGQETQYF. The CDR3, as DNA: TGCGCCAGCAGTTTCACGGGACTAGGACAAGAGACCCAGTACTTC.

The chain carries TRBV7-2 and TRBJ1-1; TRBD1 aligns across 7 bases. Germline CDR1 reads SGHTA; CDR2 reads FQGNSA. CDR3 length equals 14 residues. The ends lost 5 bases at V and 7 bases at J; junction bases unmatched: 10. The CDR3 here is CASSLGIWTGEAFF. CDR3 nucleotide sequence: TGTGCCAGCAGCCTTGGCATCTGGACAGGTGAAGCTTTCTTT.

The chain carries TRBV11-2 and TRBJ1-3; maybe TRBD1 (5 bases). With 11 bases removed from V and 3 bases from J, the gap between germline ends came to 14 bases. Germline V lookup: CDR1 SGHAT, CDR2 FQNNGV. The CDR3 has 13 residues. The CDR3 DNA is TGTGCCGGTCAGGGTCTCCATGGAAACACCATATATTTT. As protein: CAGQGLHGNTIYF.

CDR3 sequence: CASSLLAGTDNYEQYF. In nucleotides, the CDR3 is TGCGCCAGCAGCCTATTAGCGGGGACAGACAACTACGAGCAGTACTTC. This chain connects TRBV4-1 to TRBJ2-7, with D perhaps TRBD2 (8 bases). CDR3 length: 16 amino acids. Germline V CDR1 and CDR2: MGHRA, YSYEKL. Between the trimmed V and J ends, which lost 4 bases and 3 bases, there was a span of 19 bases.

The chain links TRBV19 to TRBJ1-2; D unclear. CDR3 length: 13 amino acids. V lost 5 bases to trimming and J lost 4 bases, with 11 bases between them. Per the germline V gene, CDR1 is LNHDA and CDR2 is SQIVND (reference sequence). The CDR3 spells CASSSLNTYGYTF. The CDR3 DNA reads TGTGCCAGTAGTTCCCTTAACACCTATGGCTACACCTTC.

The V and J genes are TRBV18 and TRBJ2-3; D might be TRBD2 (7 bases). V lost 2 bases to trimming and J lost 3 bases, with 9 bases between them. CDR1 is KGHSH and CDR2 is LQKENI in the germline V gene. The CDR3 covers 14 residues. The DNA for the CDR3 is TGTGCCAGCTCACCAGAGGGGGGGACAGATACGCAGTATTTT. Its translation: CASSPEGGTDTQYF.

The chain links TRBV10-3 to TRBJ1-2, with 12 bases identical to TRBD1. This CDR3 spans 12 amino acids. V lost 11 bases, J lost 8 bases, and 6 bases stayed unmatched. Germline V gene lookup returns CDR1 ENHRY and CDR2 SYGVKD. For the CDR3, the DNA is TGTGCCTCGGGACAGGGGGCGCAAGGCTACACCTTC. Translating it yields CASGQGAQGYTF.

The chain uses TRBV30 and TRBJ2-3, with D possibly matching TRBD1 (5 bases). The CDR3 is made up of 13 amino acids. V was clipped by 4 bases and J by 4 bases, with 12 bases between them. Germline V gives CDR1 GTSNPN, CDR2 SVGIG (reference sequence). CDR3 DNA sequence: TGTGCCTGGACACCCGGCAGGGCAGATACGCAGTATTTT. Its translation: CAWTPGRADTQYF.

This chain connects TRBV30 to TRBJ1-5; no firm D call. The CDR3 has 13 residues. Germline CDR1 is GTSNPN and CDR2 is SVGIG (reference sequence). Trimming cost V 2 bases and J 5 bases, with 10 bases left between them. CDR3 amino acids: CAWSSGGDQPQHF. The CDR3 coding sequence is TGTGCCTGGAGTTCCGGCGGGGATCAGCCCCAGCATTTT.

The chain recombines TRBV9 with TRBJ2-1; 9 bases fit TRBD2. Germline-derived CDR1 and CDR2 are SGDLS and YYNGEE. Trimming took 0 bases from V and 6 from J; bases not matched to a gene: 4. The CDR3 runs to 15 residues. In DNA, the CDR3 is TGTGCCAGCAGCGTAGGGCTAGCGGGACTCAATGAGCAGTTCTTC. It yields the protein CASSVGLAGLNEQFF.

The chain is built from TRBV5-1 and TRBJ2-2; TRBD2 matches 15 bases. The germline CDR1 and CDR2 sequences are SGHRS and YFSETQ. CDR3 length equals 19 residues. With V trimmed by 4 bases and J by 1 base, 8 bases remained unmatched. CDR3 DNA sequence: TGCGCCAGCAGCCCCCGGAGGACTAGCGGGGGGGGGAACACCGGGGAGCTGTTTTTT. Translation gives CASSPRRTSGGGNTGELFF.

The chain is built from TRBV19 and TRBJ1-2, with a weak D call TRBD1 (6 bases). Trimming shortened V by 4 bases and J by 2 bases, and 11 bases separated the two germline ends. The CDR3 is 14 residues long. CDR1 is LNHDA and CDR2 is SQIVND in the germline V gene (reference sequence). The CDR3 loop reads CASSTEGTNYGYTF. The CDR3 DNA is TGTGCCAGTAGTACCGAGGGGACAAACTATGGCTACACCTTC.

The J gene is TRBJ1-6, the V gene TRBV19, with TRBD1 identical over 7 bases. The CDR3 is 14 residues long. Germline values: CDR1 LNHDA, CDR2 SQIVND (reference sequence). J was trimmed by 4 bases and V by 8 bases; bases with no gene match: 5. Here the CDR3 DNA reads TGTGCCAGTCGACCGGACAGGTATAATTCACCCCTCCACTTT. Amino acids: CASRPDRYNSPLHF.

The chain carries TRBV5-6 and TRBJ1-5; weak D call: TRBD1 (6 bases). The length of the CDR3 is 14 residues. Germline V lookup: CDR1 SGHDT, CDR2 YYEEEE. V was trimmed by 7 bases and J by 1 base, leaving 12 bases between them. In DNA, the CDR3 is TGTGCCAGCTTCATCCAGGGGAGCAATCAGCCCCAGCATTTT. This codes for CASFIQGSNQPQHF.

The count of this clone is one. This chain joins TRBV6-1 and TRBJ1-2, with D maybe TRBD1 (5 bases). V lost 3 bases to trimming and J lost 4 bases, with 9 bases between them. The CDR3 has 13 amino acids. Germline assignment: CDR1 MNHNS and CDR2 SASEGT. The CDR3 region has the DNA TGTGCCAGCAGTGAGATGGGGCCCTATGGCTACACCTTC. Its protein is CASSEMGPYGYTF.

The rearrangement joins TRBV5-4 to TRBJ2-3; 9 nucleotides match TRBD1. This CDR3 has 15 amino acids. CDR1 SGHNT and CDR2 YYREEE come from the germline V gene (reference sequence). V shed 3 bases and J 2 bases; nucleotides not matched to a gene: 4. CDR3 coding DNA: TGTGCCAGCAGCTACGGACAGGGGTTCACAGATACGCAGTATTTT. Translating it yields CASSYGQGFTDTQYF.

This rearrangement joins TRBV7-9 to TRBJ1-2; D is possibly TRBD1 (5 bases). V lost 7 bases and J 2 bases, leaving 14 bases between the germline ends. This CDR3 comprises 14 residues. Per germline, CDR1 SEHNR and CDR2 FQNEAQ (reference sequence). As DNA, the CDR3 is TGTGCCAGCATCCCCACCCGGGGGAACTATGGCTACACCTTC. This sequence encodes CASIPTRGNYGYTF.

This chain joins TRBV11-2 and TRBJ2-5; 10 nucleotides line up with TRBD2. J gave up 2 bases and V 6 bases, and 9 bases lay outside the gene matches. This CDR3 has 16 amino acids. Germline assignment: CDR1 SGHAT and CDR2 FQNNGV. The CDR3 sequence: CASSGERGGLQETQYF. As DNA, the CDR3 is TGTGCCAGCAGTGGGGAGCGGGGGGGACTACAAGAGACCCAGTACTTC.

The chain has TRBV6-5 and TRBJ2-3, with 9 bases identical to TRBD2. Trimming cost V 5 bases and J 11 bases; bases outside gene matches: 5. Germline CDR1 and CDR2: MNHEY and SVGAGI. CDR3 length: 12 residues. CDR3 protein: CASSPHSGGQYF. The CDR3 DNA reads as TGTGCCAGCAGTCCTCATAGCGGGGGGCAGTATTTT.

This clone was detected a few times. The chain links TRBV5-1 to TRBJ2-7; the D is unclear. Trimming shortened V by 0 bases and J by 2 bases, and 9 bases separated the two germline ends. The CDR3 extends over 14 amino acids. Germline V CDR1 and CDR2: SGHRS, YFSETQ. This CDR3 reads CASSLDPSTYEQYF. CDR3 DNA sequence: TGCGCCAGCAGCTTGGATCCCAGTACCTACGAGCAGTACTTC.

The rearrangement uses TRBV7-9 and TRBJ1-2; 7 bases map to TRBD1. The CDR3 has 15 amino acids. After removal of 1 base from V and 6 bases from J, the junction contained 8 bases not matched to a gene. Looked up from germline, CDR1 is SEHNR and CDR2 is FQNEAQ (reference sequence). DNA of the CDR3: TGTGCCAGCAGCTTAGTCGAAGGGGGCGGGGATGGCTACACCTTC. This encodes CASSLVEGGGDGYTF.

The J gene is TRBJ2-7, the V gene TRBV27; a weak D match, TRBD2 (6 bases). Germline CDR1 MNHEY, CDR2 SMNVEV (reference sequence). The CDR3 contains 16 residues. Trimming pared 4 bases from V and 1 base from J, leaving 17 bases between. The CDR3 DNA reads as TGTGCCAGCAGTTCCTCTACGAGGCGGGGTTCCTACGAGCAGTACGTC. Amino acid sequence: CASSSSTRRGSYEQYV.

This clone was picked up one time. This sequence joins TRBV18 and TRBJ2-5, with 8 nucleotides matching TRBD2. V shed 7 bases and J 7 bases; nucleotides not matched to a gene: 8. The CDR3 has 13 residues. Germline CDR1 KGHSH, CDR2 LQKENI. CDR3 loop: CASLGSTSGTQYF. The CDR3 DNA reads TGTGCCAGCTTGGGCTCCACTAGCGGGACCCAGTACTTC.

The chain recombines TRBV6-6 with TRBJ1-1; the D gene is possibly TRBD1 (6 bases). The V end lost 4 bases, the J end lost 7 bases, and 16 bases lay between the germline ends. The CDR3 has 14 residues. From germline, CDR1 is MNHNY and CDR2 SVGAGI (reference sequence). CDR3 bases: TGTGCCAGCAGTTTAGTTGGGCAGGGGATTGAAGCTTTCTTT. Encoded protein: CASSLVGQGIEAFF.

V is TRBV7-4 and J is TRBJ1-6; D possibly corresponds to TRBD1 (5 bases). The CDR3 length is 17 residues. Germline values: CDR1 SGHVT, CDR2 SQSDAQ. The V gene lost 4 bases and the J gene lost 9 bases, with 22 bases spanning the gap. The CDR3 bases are TGTGCCAGCAGCTCTCGTTGGAAGTCGACAGTTCCTTCACCCCTCCACTTT. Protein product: CASSSRWKSTVPSPLHF.